Listed below are T cell receptor beta chains from one sample, sequenced in a study of vaccination and CD4 T cells after COVID-19. TCRdb fed the PCR reads into MiXCR, producing one record per CDR3 protein. There are about 19,000 distinct CDR3 sequences in the sample; 60% occur only once, and 1% to 1.3% lies in the top ten. The input for sequencing was CD4+ T cells from blood, taken after SARS-CoV-2 vaccination. These receptors were collected from a human donor who had recovered from COVID-19. Both conserved end residues are trimmed from each CDR3. Expanded clones are given a class, and other clones once, few, many or no size at all.

j_call clone_size v_call cdr3_aa
TRBJ1-5 NA TRBV7-9 ASSLGNQPQH
TRBJ2-1 NA TRBV7-3 ASSAGLDNEQF
TRBJ2-2 once TRBV18 ASSPRTGVNTGELF
TRBJ2-1 NA TRBV20-1 RAPGSGSLSYNERF
TRBJ1-5 few TRBV20-1 SARQSLGIHNQPQH
TRBJ1-5 NA TRBV23-1 ASSQFPGTGVQPQH
TRBJ2-5 NA TRBV7-2 ASSTGAGLAEIETQY
TRBJ2-7 NA TRBV6-5 ASSYSRTASSYEQY
TRBJ2-6 NA TRBV27 ASSFPRTSGANVLT
TRBJ2-1 NA TRBV4-1 ASSQASRDYNEQF
TRBJ1-5 few TRBV6-1 ASSRQGASQPQH
TRBJ2-2 NA TRBV20-1 SARTGVTGELF
TRBJ2-7 NA TRBV7-2 ASSPDRAGYEQY
TRBJ1-2 once TRBV12-3/TRBV12-4 ASSFGYGYT
TRBJ2-1 NA TRBV5-4 ASSVQGWNEQF
TRBJ2-5 NA TRBV7-9 ASSLAGIGTQY
TRBJ2-3 NA TRBV7-7 ASSLGVGGGDTQY
TRBJ1-1 NA TRBV4-2 ASSQDGSKNTEAF